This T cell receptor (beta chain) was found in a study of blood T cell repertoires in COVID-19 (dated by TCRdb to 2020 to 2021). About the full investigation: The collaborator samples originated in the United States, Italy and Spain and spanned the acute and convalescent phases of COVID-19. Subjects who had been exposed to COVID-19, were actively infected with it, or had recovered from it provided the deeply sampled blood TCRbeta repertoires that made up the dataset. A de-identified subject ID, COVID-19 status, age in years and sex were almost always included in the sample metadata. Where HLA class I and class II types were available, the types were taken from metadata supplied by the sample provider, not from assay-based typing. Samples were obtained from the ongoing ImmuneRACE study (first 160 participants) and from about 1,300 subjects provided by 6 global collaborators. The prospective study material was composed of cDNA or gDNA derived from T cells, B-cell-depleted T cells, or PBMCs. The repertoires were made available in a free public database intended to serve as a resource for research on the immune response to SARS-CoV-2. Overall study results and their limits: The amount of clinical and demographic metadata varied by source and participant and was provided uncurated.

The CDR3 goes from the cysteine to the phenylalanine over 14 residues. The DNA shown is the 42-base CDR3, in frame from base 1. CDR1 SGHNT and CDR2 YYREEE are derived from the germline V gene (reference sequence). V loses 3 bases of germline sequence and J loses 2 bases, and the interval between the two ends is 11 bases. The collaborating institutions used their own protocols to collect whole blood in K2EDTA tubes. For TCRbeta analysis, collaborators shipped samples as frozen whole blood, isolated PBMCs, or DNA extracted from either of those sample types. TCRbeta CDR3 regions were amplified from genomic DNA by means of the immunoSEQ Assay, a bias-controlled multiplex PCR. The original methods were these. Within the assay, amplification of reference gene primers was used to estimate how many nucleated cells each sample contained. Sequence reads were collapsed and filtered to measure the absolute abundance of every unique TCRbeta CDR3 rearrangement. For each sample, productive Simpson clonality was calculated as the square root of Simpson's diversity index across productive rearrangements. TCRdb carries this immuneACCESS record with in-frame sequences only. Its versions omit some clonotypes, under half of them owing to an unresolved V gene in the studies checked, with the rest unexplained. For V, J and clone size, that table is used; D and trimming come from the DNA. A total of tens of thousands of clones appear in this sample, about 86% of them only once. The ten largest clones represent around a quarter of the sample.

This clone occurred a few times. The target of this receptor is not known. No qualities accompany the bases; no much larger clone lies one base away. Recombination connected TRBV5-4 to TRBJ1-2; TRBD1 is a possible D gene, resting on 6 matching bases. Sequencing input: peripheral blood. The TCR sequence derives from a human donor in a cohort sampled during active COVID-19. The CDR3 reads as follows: CASSSIGQNYGYTF. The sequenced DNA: TGTGCCAGCAGCTCGATAGGACAGAACTATGGCTACACCTTC.